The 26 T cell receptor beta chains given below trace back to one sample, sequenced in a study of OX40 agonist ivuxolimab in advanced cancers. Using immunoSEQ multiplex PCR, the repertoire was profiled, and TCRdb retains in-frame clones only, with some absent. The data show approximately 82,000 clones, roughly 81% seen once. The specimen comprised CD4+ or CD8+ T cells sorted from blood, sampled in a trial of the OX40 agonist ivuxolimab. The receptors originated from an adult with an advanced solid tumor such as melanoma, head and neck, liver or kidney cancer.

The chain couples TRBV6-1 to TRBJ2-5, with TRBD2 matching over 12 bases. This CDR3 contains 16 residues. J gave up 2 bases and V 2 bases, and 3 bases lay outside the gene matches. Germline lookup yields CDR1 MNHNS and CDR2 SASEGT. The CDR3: CASSENLAGGQETQYF. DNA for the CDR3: TGTGCCAGCAGTGAAAACCTAGCGGGAGGGCAAGAGACCCAGTACTTC.

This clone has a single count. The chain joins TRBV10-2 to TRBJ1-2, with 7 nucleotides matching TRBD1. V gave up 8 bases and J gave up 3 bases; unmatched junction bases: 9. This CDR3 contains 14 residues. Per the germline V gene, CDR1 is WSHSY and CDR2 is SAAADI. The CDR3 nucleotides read TGCGCCAGCGGAGACAGGGAACTTTACTATGGCTACACCTTC. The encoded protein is CASGDRELYYGYTF.

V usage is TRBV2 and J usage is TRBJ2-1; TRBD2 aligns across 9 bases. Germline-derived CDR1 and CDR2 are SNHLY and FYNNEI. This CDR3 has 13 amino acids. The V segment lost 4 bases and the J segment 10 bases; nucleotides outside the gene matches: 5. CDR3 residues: CASSGSGTSEQFF. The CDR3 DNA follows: TGTGCCAGCAGTGGCTCCGGGACTAGCGAGCAGTTCTTC.

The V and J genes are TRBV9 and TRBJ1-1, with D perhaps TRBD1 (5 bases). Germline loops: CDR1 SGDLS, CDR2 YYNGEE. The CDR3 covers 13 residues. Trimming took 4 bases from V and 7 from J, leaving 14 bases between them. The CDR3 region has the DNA TGTGCCAGCAGCTCTAGCGGGGGAGGTGAAGCTTTCTTT. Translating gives CASSSSGGGEAFF.

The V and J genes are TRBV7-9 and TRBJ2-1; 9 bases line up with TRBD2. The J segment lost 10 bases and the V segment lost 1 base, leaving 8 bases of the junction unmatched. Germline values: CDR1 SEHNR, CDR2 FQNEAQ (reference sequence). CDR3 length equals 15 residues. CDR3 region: CASSLVSSGEVEQFF. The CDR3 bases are TGTGCCAGCAGCTTAGTTTCTAGCGGGGAGGTGGAGCAGTTCTTC.

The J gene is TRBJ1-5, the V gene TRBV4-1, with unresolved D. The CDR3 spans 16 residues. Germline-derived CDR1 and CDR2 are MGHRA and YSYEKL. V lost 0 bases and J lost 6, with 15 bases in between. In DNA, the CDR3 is TGCGCCAGCAGCCAAGATCGGACTGGGGTAAGTCAGCCCCAGCATTTT. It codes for CASSQDRTGVSQPQHF.

The DNA of the CDR3 is TGTGCCACCTCGCGGGACGGAACCTACGAGCAGTACTTC. Protein sequence: CATSRDGTYEQYF. The chain combines TRBV19 with TRBJ2-7; D is perhaps TRBD2 (6 bases). The CDR3 length is 13 residues. V shed 10 bases and J shed 2 bases, with 15 bases lying between them. Germline V gene data show CDR1 as LNHDA and CDR2 as SQIVND (reference sequence). Complete variable domain (other parts from reference TRBV19 and TRBJ2-7): DGGITQSPKYLFRKEGQNVTLSCEQNLNHDAMYWYRQDPGQGLRLIYYSQIVNDFQKGDIAEGYSVSREKKESFPLTVTSAQKNPTAFYLCATSRDGTYEQYFGPGTRLTVT.

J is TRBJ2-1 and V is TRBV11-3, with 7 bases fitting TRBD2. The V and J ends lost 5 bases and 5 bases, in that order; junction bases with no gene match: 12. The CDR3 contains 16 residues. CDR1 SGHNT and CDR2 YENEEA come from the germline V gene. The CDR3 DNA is TGTGCCAGCAGCCCTAGGGCTAGCGGCACCGACAATGAGCAGTTCTTC. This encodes CASSPRASGTDNEQFF.

The CDR3 here is CASSQDGLGNQPQHF. As DNA, the CDR3 is TGCGCCAGCAGCCAAGACGGGCTAGGGAATCAGCCCCAGCATTTT. The chain is built from TRBV4-1 and TRBJ1-5; the D is unclear. Germline assignment: CDR1 MGHRA and CDR2 YSYEKL. This CDR3 has 15 residues. The V end was cut by 0 bases, the J end by 4 bases, with 10 bases between.

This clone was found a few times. The chain's CDR3 is CASSSSGTSGRETQYF. The CDR3 nucleotides read TGCGCCAGCAGCTCCTCCGGGACTAGCGGGAGAGAGACCCAGTACTTC. The chain recombines TRBV5-1 with TRBJ2-5; 14 bases match TRBD2. Germline CDR1 and CDR2: SGHRS and YFSETQ. Unmatched junction bases numbered 5, after V lost 3 bases and J lost 4 bases. The CDR3 runs 16 residues.

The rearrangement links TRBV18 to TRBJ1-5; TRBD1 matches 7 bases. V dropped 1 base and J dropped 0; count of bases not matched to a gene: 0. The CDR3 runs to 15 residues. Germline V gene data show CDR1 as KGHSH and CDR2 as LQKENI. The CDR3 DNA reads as TGTGCCAGCTCACCACGGGACAGTAGCAATCAGCCCCAGCATTTT. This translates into CASSPRDSSNQPQHF. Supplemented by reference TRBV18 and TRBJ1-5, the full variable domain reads NAGVMQNPRHLVRRRGQEARLRCSPMKGHSHVYWYRQLPEEGLKFMVYLQKENIIDESGMPKERFSAEFPKEGPSILRIQQVVRGDSAAYFCASSPRDSSNQPQHFGDGTRLSIL.

Written as DNA, the CDR3 is TGTGCCAGCAGTTCTACGAGCTCCTACGAGCAGTACTTC. This sequence encodes CASSSTSSYEQYF. The chain couples TRBV6-6 to TRBJ2-7; D unresolved. The CDR3 sequence is 13 residues long. Trimming pared 4 bases from V and 0 bases from J, leaving 7 bases between. The germline V gene encodes CDR1 MNHNY and CDR2 SVGAGI (reference sequence).

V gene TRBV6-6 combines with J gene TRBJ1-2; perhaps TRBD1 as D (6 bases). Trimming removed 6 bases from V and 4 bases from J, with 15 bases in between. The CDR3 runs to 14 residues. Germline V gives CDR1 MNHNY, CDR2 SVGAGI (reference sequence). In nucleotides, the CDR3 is TGTGCCAGCAGCCTCGGACAGAGAGCCTATGGCTACACCTTC. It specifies CASSLGQRAYGYTF.

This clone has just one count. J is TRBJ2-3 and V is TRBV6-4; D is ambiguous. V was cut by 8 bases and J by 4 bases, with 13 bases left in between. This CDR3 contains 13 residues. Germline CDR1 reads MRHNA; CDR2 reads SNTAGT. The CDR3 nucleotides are TGTGCCAGCGGAAGGGATTGGGCAGATACGCAGTATTTT. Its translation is CASGRDWADTQYF.

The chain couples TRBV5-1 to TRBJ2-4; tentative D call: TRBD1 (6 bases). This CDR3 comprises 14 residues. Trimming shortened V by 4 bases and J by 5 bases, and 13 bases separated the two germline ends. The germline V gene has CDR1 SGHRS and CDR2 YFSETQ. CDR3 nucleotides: TGCGCCAGCAGCGTGAGTGGGGGCGAAAACATTCAGTACTTC. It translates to CASSVSGGENIQYF.

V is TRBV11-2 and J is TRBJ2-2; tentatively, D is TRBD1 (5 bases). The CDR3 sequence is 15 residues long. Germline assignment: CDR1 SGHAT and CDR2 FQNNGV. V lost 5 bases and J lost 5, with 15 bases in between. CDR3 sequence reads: CASSAAGKGTGELFF. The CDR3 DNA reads TGTGCCAGCAGCGCGGCAGGGAAGGGGACCGGGGAGCTGTTTTTT.

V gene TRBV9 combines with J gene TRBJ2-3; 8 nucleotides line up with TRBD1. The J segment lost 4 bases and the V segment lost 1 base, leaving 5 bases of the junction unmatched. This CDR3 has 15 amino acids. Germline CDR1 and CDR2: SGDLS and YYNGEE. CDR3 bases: TGTGCCAGCAGCGTACAGGGGGCTGAAGCAGATACGCAGTATTTT. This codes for CASSVQGAEADTQYF. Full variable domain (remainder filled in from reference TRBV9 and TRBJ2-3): DSGVTQTPKHLITATGQRVTLRCSPRSGDLSVYWYQQSLDQGLQFLIQYYNGEERAKGNILERFSAQQFPDLHSELNLSSLELGDSALYFCASSVQGAEADTQYFGPGTRLTVL.

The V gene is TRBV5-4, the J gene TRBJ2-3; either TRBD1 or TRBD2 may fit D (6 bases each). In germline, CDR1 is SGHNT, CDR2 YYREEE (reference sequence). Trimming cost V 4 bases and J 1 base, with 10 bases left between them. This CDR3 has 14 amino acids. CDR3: CASSGGGRTDTQYF. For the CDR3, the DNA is TGTGCCAGCAGCGGAGGGGGGCGCACAGATACGCAGTATTTT.

The CDR3 loop reads CASRLALTGNYGYTF. Here the CDR3 DNA reads TGTGCCAGCCGACTTGCCCTTACAGGGAACTATGGCTACACCTTC. This chain uses TRBV28 with TRBJ1-2, with D tentatively TRBD1 (6 bases). Trimming cost V 8 bases and J 2 bases, with 18 bases left between them. The CDR3 covers 15 residues. Looked up from germline, CDR1 is MDHEN and CDR2 is SYDVKM.

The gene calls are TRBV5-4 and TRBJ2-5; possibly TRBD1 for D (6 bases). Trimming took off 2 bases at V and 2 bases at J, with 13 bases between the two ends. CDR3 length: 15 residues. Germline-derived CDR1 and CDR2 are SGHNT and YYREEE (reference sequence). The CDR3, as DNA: TGTGCCAGCAGCTTCGGGGCACAGGGACAAGAGACCCAGTACTTC. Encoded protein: CASSFGAQGQETQYF.

The CDR3 here is CASTSGQGPETQYF. DNA for the CDR3: TGTGCCAGTACCTCGGGACAGGGGCCCGAGACCCAGTACTTC. This chain connects TRBV19 to TRBJ2-5, with 10 bases matching TRBD1. Losses at the gene ends were 7 bases for V and 5 bases for J; bases not matched to a gene: 7. The germline gives CDR1 LNHDA, CDR2 SQIVND (reference sequence). This CDR3 spans 14 amino acids.

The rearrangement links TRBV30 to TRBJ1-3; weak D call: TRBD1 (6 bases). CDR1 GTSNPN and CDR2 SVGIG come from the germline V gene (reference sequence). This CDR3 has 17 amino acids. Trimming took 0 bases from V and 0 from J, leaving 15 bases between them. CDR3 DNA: TGTGCCTGGAGTGTACCTGGGACATTGGGCTCTGGAAACACCATATATTTT. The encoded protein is CAWSVPGTLGSGNTIYF.

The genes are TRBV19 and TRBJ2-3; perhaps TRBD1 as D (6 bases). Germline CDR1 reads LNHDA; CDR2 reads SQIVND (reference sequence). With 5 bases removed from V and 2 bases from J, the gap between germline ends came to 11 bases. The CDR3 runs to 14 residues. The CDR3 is CASSFGQTTDTQYF. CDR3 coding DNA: TGTGCCAGTAGTTTTGGACAGACCACAGATACGCAGTATTTT.

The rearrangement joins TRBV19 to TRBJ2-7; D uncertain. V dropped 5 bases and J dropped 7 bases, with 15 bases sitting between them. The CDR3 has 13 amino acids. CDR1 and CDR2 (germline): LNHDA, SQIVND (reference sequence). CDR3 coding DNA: TGTGCCAGTAGTGGGCAGCTTACCCAAGAGCAGTACTTC. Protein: CASSGQLTQEQYF.

Here the CDR3 DNA reads TGTGCCAGCAGTTACCTAACGGGACAGTTTTTCTATGGCTACACCTTC. Its protein product is CASSYLTGQFFYGYTF. V usage is TRBV6-5 and J usage is TRBJ1-2; the match to TRBD1 covers 7 bases. The CDR3 spans 16 residues. J gave up 4 bases and V 2 bases, and 10 bases lay outside the gene matches. Germline CDR1 reads MNHEY; CDR2 reads SVGAGI.

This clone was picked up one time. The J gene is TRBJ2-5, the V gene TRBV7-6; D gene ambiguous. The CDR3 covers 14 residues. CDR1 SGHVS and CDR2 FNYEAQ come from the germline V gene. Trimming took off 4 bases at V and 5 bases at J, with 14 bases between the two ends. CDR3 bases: TGTGCCAGCAGCTCGCTGGGGTTGGGGGAGACCCAGTACTTC. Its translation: CASSSLGLGETQYF.